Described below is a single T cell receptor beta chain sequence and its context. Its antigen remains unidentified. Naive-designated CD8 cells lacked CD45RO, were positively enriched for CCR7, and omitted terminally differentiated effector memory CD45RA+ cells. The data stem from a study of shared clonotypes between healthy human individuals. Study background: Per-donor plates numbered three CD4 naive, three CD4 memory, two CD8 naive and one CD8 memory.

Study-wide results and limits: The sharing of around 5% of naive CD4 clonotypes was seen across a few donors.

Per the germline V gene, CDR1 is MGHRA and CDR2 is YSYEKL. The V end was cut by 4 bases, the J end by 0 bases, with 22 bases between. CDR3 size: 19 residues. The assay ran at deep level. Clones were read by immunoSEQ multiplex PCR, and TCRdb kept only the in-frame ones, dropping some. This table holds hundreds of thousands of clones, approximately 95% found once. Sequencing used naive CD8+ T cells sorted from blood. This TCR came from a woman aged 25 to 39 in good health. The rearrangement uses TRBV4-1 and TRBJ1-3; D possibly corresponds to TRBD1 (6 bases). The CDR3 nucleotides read TGCGCCAGCAGCCCTCTAAAACGTGGGGGGCCCAACTCTGGAAACACCATATATTTT. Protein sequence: CASSPLKRGGPNSGNTIYF.